The 14 T cell receptor beta chains below come from one sample, sequenced in a study of a mutant IDH1 vaccine in newly diagnosed glioma. These receptors have no identified antigens. Sequenced by immunoSEQ multiplex PCR; TCRdb stores in-frame clones only, minus some. This sample has around 62,000 clones, with approximately 90% found just once. Sample time point: week 11, during vaccination. Vaccination used 300 ug of mutant IDH1 20-mer peptide per dose, with topical imiquimod. Material: PBMCs, obtained from a glioma patient whose treatment included an IDH1 peptide vaccine. All receptors derive from a man aged 40-55 years with glioma.

The chain has TRBV28 and TRBJ1-2; TRBD1 might be the D (5 bases). With 2 bases removed from V and 3 bases from J, the gap between germline ends came to 13 bases. The germline V gene encodes CDR1 MDHEN and CDR2 SYDVKM. The CDR3 spans 15 residues. The DNA for the CDR3 is TGTGCCAGCAGTTTAAGGTGGGGCAGGGACTATGGCTACACCTTC. Translated: CASSLRWGRDYGYTF.

V usage is TRBV7-9 and J usage is TRBJ1-1; D unclear. This CDR3 comprises 16 residues. Between the trimmed V and J ends, which lost 0 bases and 3 bases, there was a span of 14 bases. CDR1 and CDR2 from the germline V gene are SEHNR and FQNEAQ (reference sequence). CDR3 nucleotide sequence: TGTGCCAGCAGCTTAGCGCTCGGCAGGCGGGACACTGAAGCTTTCTTT. Translated, it gives CASSLALGRRDTEAFF. Using reference TRBV7-9 and TRBJ1-1 for the parts outside the CDR3, the full variable domain is DTGVSQNPRHKITKRGQNVTFRCDPISEHNRLYWYRQTLGQGPEFLTYFQNEAQLEKSRLLSDRFSAERPKGSFSTLEIQRTEQGDSAMYLCASSLALGRRDTEAFFGQGTRLTVV.

The chain has TRBV5-6 and TRBJ2-7; no firm D call. The ends were cut back, 2 bases at V and 0 bases at J, with 9 bases in the middle. The CDR3 consists of 14 residues. Per germline, CDR1 SGHDT and CDR2 YYEEEE. CDR3 in amino acids: CASSLGPSSYEQYF. CDR3 DNA sequence: TGTGCCAGCAGCTTAGGGCCCAGCTCCTACGAGCAGTACTTC. Full variable domain (outside the CDR3, taken from reference TRBV5-6 and TRBJ2-7): DAGVTQSPTHLIKTRGQQVTLRCSPKSGHDTVSWYQQALGQGPQFIFQYYEEEERQRGNFPDRFSGHQFPNYSSELNVNALLLGDSALYLCASSLGPSSYEQYFGPGTRLTVT.

The chain has TRBV7-6 and TRBJ2-1; maybe TRBD2 (5 bases). The germline gives CDR1 SGHVS, CDR2 FNYEAQ. This CDR3 comprises 15 residues. V was cut by 5 bases and J by 1 base, with 12 bases left in between. CDR3 sequence reads: CASSRIRGSYNEQFF. The CDR3 nucleotides read TGTGCCAGCAGCCGAATCCGGGGTTCCTACAATGAGCAGTTCTTC.

The rearrangement links TRBV5-1 to TRBJ2-7; D possibly corresponds to TRBD2 (6 bases). In germline, CDR1 is SGHRS, CDR2 YFSETQ. The CDR3 spans 14 residues. Trimming took 0 bases from V and 4 from J, leaving 11 bases between them. Here the CDR3 reads CASSLAQGGYEQYF. The CDR3 DNA follows: TGCGCCAGCAGCTTGGCACAAGGAGGGTACGAGCAGTACTTC.

This sequence joins TRBV27 and TRBJ2-1; TRBD1 matches at 7 bases. V gave up 3 bases and J gave up 7 bases; unmatched junction bases: 3. Per germline, CDR1 MNHEY and CDR2 SMNVEV (reference sequence). The CDR3 runs to 13 residues. The CDR3 spells CASSLYRGNEQFF. The DNA for the CDR3 is TGTGCCAGCAGTTTGTACAGGGGTAATGAGCAGTTCTTC.

This clone came up once. The rearrangement joins TRBV19 to TRBJ1-1; TRBD1 might be the D (5 bases). Trimming removed 4 bases from V and 4 bases from J, with 10 bases in between. Germline assignment: CDR1 LNHDA and CDR2 SQIVND (reference sequence). The CDR3 is made up of 13 amino acids. CDR3 nucleotide sequence: TGTGCCAGTAGTAATGGGGGATCCACTGAAGCTTTCTTT. It yields the protein CASSNGGSTEAFF.

The gene calls are TRBV28 and TRBJ2-7, with 7 bases matching TRBD1. The V and J ends lost 5 bases and 0 bases, in that order; junction bases with no gene match: 1. The CDR3 totals 13 residues. CDR1 MDHEN and CDR2 SYDVKM come from the germline V gene. CDR3 sequence (DNA): TGTGCCAGCAGTCCAGGGGGCTCCTACGAGCAGTACGTC. Protein: CASSPGGSYEQYV.

The chain uses TRBV6-6 and TRBJ1-5; D is uncertain. Deletions cut 7 bases from V and 6 bases from J, with 16 bases between. This CDR3 is built from 14 residues. CDR1 and CDR2 from the germline V gene are MNHNY and SVGAGI (reference sequence). The CDR3 region has the DNA TGTGCCAGCACCCTCGTCGTTTATGGTCAGCCCCAGCATTTT. This sequence encodes CASTLVVYGQPQHF.

The J gene is TRBJ2-1, the V gene TRBV7-6; the D gene could be TRBD1 or TRBD2 (6 bases each). The CDR3 is made up of 17 amino acids. Trimming stripped 0 bases from V and 0 bases from J, with 12 bases between. Germline V gives CDR1 SGHVS, CDR2 FNYEAQ. The CDR3 DNA is TGTGCCAGCAGCTTAGCGGGGGGCTACCCCTCCTACAATGAGCAGTTCTTC. This codes for CASSLAGGYPSYNEQFF.

The CDR3 DNA reads as TGTGCCAGCAGCCAACTAGCTGCTAGCACAGATACGCAGTATTTT. It encodes CASSQLAASTDTQYF. The chain couples TRBV9 to TRBJ2-3, with D perhaps TRBD2 (6 bases). The CDR3 has 15 amino acids. Germline V gene sequence: CDR1 SGDLS, CDR2 YYNGEE. The V gene lost 4 bases and the J gene lost 0 bases, with 12 bases spanning the gap.

The rearrangement uses TRBV30 and TRBJ1-5, with 9 positions matching TRBD1. Looked up from germline, CDR1 is GTSNPN and CDR2 is SVGIG (reference sequence). CDR3 size: 15 residues. Trimming took 2 bases from V and 5 from J; bases not matched to a gene: 7. This CDR3 is CAWSTSGQGDQPQHF. The CDR3 DNA sequence: TGTGCCTGGAGTACGTCGGGACAGGGAGATCAGCCCCAGCATTTT.

The V call is TRBV28, the J call TRBJ2-1; TRBD2 matches 9 bases. CDR1 is MDHEN and CDR2 is SYDVKM in the germline V gene. The CDR3 is 15 amino acids. J gave up 6 bases and V 3 bases, and 6 bases lay outside the gene matches. The DNA of the CDR3 is TGTGCCAGCAGTTTGGGTAGCGGGAGATTCAATGAGCAGTTCTTC. Encoded protein: CASSLGSGRFNEQFF. The full variable domain, its missing parts supplied by reference TRBV28 and TRBJ2-1, is DVKVTQSSRYLVKRTGEKVFLECVQDMDHENMFWYRQDPGLGLRLIYFSYDVKMKEKGDIPEGYSVSREKKERFSLILESASTNQTSMYLCASSLGSGRFNEQFFGPGTRLTVL.

This clone came up once. At the DNA level, this CDR3 is encoded by other sequences in the same sample as well. The chain combines TRBV19 with TRBJ1-1; the D is unclear. The CDR3 is 13 residues long. Germline CDR1 is LNHDA and CDR2 is SQIVND (reference sequence). V was clipped by 5 bases and J by 1 base, with 8 bases between them. The CDR3 region is CASSPTQNTEAFF. The CDR3 region has the DNA TGTGCCAGTAGTCCCACACAGAACACTGAAGCTTTCTTT.